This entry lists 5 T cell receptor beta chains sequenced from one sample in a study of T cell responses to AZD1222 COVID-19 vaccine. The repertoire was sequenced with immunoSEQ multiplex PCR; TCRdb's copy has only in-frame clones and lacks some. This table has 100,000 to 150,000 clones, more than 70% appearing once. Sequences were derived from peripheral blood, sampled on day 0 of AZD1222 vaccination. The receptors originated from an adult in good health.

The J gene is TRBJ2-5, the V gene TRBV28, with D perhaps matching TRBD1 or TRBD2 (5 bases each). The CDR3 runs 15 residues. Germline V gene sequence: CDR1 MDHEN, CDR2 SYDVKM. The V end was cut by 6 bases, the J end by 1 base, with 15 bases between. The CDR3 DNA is TGTGCCAGCAGCGGGGTGGCAGGGTTCCAAGAGACCCAGTACTTC. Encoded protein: CASSGVAGFQETQYF.

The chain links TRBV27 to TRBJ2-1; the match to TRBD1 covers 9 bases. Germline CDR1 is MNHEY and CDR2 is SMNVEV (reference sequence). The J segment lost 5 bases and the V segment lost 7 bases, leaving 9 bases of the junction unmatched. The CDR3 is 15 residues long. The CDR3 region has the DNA TGTGCCAGCACCACTCTGGGACAGGGCAACAATGAGCAGTTCTTC. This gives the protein CASTTLGQGNNEQFF.

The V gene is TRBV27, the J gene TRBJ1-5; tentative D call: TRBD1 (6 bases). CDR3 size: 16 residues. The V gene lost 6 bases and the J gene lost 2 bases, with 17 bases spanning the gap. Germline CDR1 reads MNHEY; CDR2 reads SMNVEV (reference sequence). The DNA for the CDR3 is TGTGCCAGCAGCAAACAGGGTTTTGGTGGCAATCAGCCCCAGCATTTT. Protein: CASSKQGFGGNQPQHF.

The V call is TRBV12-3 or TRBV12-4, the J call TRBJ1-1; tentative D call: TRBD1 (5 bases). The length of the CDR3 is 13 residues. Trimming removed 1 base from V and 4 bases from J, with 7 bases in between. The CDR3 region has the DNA TGTGCCAGCAGTTTAGTGGGGGGCACTGAAGCTTTCTTT. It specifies CASSLVGGTEAFF.

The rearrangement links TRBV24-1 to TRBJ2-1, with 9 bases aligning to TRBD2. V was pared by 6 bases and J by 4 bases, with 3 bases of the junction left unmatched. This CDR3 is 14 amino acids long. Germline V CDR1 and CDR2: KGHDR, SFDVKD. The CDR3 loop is CATSPLAGYNEQFF. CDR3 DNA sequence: TGTGCCACCAGTCCCCTAGCGGGGTACAATGAGCAGTTCTTC.